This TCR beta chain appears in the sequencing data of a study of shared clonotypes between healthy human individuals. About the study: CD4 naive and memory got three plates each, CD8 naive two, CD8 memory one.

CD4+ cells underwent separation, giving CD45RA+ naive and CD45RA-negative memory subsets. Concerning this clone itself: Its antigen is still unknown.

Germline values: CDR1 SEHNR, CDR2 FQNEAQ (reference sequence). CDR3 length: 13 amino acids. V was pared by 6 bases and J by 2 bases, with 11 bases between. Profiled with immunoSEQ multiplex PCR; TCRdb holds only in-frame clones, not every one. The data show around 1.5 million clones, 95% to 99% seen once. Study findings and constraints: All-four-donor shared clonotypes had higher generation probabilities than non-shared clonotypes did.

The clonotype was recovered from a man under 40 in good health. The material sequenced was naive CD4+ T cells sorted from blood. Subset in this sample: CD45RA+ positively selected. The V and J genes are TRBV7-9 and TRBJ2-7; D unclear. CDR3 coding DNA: TGTGCCAGCAGTTATTACGGACCCTACGAGCAGTACTTC. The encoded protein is CASSYYGPYEQYF.